The 12 T cell receptor beta chains reported below all come from one sample, sequenced in a study of T-cell reconstitution after alpha-beta-depleted transplantation in children. For TCRbeta, the library was prepared with unique molecular identifiers. TCRdb recomputed calls from the PCR reads with MiXCR, one row per CDR3 protein. The sample comprises fewer than 550,000 distinct CDR3 sequences, more than 9% of which are singletons, and approximately 2% rests with the top ten. The sample here was PBMCs, taken before TCRalphabeta/CD19-depleted stem cell transplant. Receptors originate from a child aged 2 to 15 with inherited bone marrow failure, due to receive a stem cell transplant.

A word on this clonotype: This clone may be a read error of a much larger clone one base away. V usage is TRBV11-2 and J usage is TRBJ2-7; D gene ambiguous. The germline V gene encodes CDR1 SGHAT and CDR2 FQNNGV. The CDR3 sequence is 16 residues long. The CDR3 sequence: CARSLEHLSPDDEQYF. Here the CDR3 DNA reads TGTGCCAGAAGCTTAGAGCACCTATCCCCTGACGACGAGCAGTACTTC.

The chain joins TRBV12-3 or TRBV12-4 to TRBJ2-1; D unclear. This CDR3 has 16 amino acids. Trimming took 3 bases from V and 0 from J, leaving 12 bases between them. The CDR3 bases are TGTGCCAGCAGTTTGGTTGAGGTACTCTCCTACAATGAGCAGTTCTTC. Translating it yields CASSLVEVLSYNEQFF.

This clonotype was detected many times. The chain employs TRBV28 and TRBJ2-7; the match to TRBD2 covers 10 bases. V lost 4 bases and J lost 7; bases outside the gene matches: 10. CDR1 and CDR2 (germline): MDHEN, SYDVKM. The CDR3 runs 15 residues. The CDR3 loop reads CASSSLLAGLREQYF. CDR3 bases: TGTGCCAGCAGTTCTTTACTAGCGGGATTGCGGGAGCAGTACTTC. Based on the CDR3 plus reference TRBV28 and TRBJ2-7, the full variable domain is DVKVTQSSRYLVKRTGEKVFLECVQDMDHENMFWYRQDPGLGLRLIYFSYDVKMKEKGDIPEGYSVSREKKERFSLILESASTNQTSMYLCASSSLLAGLREQYFGPGTRLTVT.

This clonotype occurred many times. The chain couples TRBV11-2 to TRBJ2-3; TRBD2 matches 7 bases. The CDR3 sequence is 14 residues long. The V and J ends lost 9 bases and 2 bases, in that order; junction bases with no gene match: 8. Germline loops: CDR1 SGHAT, CDR2 FQNNGV. The chain's CDR3 is CASQEREITDTQYF. CDR3 coding DNA: TGTGCCAGTCAAGAGCGGGAAATCACAGATACGCAGTATTTT.

Written as DNA, the CDR3 is TGCGCCAGCAGTCCTTTCTTAGCGGGAGGGCCGAGCTCCTACAATGAGCAGTTCTTC. Translating gives CASSPFLAGGPSSYNEQFF. V is TRBV10-2 and J is TRBJ2-1; the match to TRBD2 covers 11 bases. The CDR3 length is 19 residues. V lost 5 bases and J lost 0; bases outside the gene matches: 12. Per the germline V gene, CDR1 is WSHSY and CDR2 is SAAADI.

This clonotype was recorded many times. The rearrangement links TRBV18 to TRBJ1-5; D gene unclear. V lost 4 bases, J lost 2 bases, and 9 bases lay in between. Looked up from germline, CDR1 is KGHSH and CDR2 is LQKENI. The CDR3 is 14 residues long. The CDR3 DNA reads as TGTGCCAGCTCACGGGCGGGTGGCAATCAGCCCCAGCATTTT. This gives the protein CASSRAGGNQPQHF.

V gene TRBV4-3 combines with J gene TRBJ1-6; D perhaps matches TRBD1 (5 bases). The CDR3 totals 17 residues. The germline V gene has CDR1 LGHNA and CDR2 YSLEER. The V gene lost 0 bases and the J gene lost 6 bases, with 15 bases spanning the gap. CDR3 sequence reads: CASSQERQGVRNSPLHF. Written as DNA, the CDR3 is TGCGCCAGCAGCCAAGAAAGGCAGGGAGTCCGTAATTCACCCCTCCACTTT.

This clonotype was picked up a small number of times. The chain recombines TRBV18 with TRBJ2-7, with 10 bases fitting TRBD1. CDR1 and CDR2 (germline): KGHSH, LQKENI. The CDR3 runs 16 residues. J was trimmed by 2 bases and V by 0 bases; bases with no gene match: 4. The CDR3 sequence: CASSPPGQGPTYEQYF. CDR3 sequence (DNA): TGTGCCAGCTCACCACCGGGACAGGGGCCTACCTACGAGCAGTACTTC. The full variable domain, rest sourced from reference TRBV18 and TRBJ2-7, is NAGVMQNPRHLVRRRGQEARLRCSPMKGHSHVYWYRQLPEEGLKFMVYLQKENIIDESGMPKERFSAEFPKEGPSILRIQQVVRGDSAAYFCASSPPGQGPTYEQYFGPGTRLTVT.

V usage is TRBV6-1 and J usage is TRBJ2-1; TRBD1 matches 9 bases. J was trimmed by 0 bases and V by 3 bases; bases with no gene match: 9. The CDR3 has 18 amino acids. The V gene's germline CDR1 is MNHNS and CDR2 SASEGT. The CDR3 sequence is CASSEGQGPLHSYNEQFF. In DNA, the CDR3 is TGTGCCAGCAGTGAGGGACAGGGCCCCTTGCACTCCTACAATGAGCAGTTCTTC.

The chain joins TRBV12-3 or TRBV12-4 to TRBJ2-7, with TRBD2 matching over 7 bases. The length of the CDR3 is 14 residues. V gave up 3 bases and J gave up 5 bases; unmatched junction bases: 7. CDR3 coding DNA: TGTGCCAGCAGTTTCGGCGGGAGCTGGAACGAGCAGTACTTC. Translating gives CASSFGGSWNEQYF.

Of note for this clonotype: An end of the junction does not agree with germline; a read error may underlie this. The V and J genes are TRBV11-3 and TRBJ1-1; D perhaps matches TRBD1 (6 bases). Germline assignment: CDR1 SGHNT and CDR2 YENEEA. This CDR3 has 13 amino acids. The CDR3 region has the DNA TGTGCCATCAGCGAAGGGGGGGGCACTGAAGCTTTCTTT. Translated, it gives CAISEGGGTEAFF.

This clonotype was observed many times. CDR3 DNA: TGTGCCAGCAGTTTAGGATCCCTGGGCTTTGAGCAGTTCTTC. Its protein is CASSLGSLGFEQFF. The chain employs TRBV12-3 or TRBV12-4 and TRBJ2-1; D remains ambiguous. This CDR3 region has 14 residues. V gave up 1 base and J gave up 9 bases, with 13 bases separating them.